This passage covers 19 T cell receptor beta chains from one sample sequenced in a study of cytomegalovirus exposure and HLA in healthy donors. Some clones are missing from TCRdb's copy, which holds only in-frame ones; the method was immunoSEQ multiplex PCR. Of 150,000 to 200,000 clones in the sample, roughly 80% are singletons; the top ten hold 9.5% to 13%. The sequenced sample was PBMCs. The receptor set was obtained from a young man in good health and CMV-seropositive.

This sequence joins TRBV9 and TRBJ2-4; no clear D. The V end lost 4 bases, the J end lost 5 bases, and 4 bases lay between the germline ends. CDR1 is SGDLS and CDR2 is YYNGEE in the germline V gene. This CDR3 spans 11 amino acids. This chain's CDR3 is CASSSENIQYF. As DNA, the CDR3 is TGTGCCAGCAGCTCCGAAAACATTCAGTACTTC. Drawing the rest from reference TRBV9 and TRBJ2-4, the complete variable domain is DSGVTQTPKHLITATGQRVTLRCSPRSGDLSVYWYQQSLDQGLQFLIQYYNGEERAKGNILERFSAQQFPDLHSELNLSSLELGDSALYFCASSSENIQYFGAGTRLSVL.

This chain links TRBV10-3 with TRBJ1-4; 9 nucleotides match TRBD1. The germline V gene has CDR1 ENHRY and CDR2 SYGVKD. This CDR3 comprises 16 residues. V lost 1 base, J lost 7 bases, and 7 bases stayed unmatched. In DNA form, the CDR3 reads TGTGCCATCAGTGAGTTAGGAACAGGGGGCTTTGAAAAACTGTTTTTT. Protein sequence: CAISELGTGGFEKLFF.

The chain has TRBV7-8 and TRBJ1-2, with a possible D match to TRBD1 (5 bases). V was shortened by 5 bases and J by 2 bases, with 15 bases between the two germline ends. The CDR3 totals 15 residues. The V gene's germline CDR1 is SGHVS and CDR2 FQNEAQ. The CDR3 is CASSEGMTANYGYTF. The CDR3 DNA sequence: TGTGCCAGCAGCGAAGGAATGACAGCCAACTATGGCTACACCTTC.

The chain combines TRBV5-6 with TRBJ1-6; D not certain. Germline lookup yields CDR1 SGHDT and CDR2 YYEEEE. CDR3 length: 17 amino acids. The germline V and J ends were trimmed by 4 bases and 0 bases, with 14 bases remaining between them. The CDR3 bases are TGTGCCAGCAGCGGCCGACGGGAGAGCTCCTATAATTCACCCCTCCACTTT. Translated: CASSGRRESSYNSPLHF.

CDR3 nucleotide sequence: TGCGCCAGCAGCTCGGGACAGGCCGCTGCAACTAATGAAAAACTGTTTTTT. Translating it yields CASSSGQAAATNEKLFF. The chain employs TRBV5-1 and TRBJ1-4; TRBD1 matches 8 bases. CDR1 is SGHRS and CDR2 is YFSETQ in the germline V gene. The CDR3 totals 17 residues. With V trimmed by 3 bases and J by 0 bases, 7 bases remained unmatched.

The chain carries TRBV28 and TRBJ2-1; 7 bases fit TRBD1. This CDR3 has 12 amino acids. CDR1 MDHEN and CDR2 SYDVKM come from the germline V gene. The V and J ends lost 3 bases and 9 bases, in that order; junction bases with no gene match: 2. CDR3 loop: CASSFRGSEQFF. The CDR3 region has the DNA TGTGCCAGCAGTTTCAGGGGGAGTGAGCAGTTCTTC.

CDR3 nucleotide sequence: TGTGCCAGCAGCTTAGGGACAGGGTCCACTGAAGCTTTCTTT. Encoded protein: CASSLGTGSTEAFF. This sequence joins TRBV7-6 and TRBJ1-1, with TRBD1 identical over 8 bases. Germline V gene lookup returns CDR1 SGHVS and CDR2 FNYEAQ. The V segment lost 1 base and the J segment 4 bases; nucleotides outside the gene matches: 2. The length of the CDR3 is 14 residues.

The chain couples TRBV28 to TRBJ1-5; D unclear. There are 11 residues in the CDR3. The germline CDR1 and CDR2 sequences are MDHEN and SYDVKM. The V end lost 10 bases, the J end lost 5 bases, and 9 bases lay between the germline ends. The CDR3 protein is CATGRYQPQHF. CDR3 nucleotides: TGTGCCACCGGCAGGTATCAGCCCCAGCATTTT.

The gene calls are TRBV4-3 and TRBJ2-7; TRBD1 aligns across 9 bases. This CDR3 is 17 amino acids long. In germline, CDR1 is LGHNA, CDR2 YSLEER. With V trimmed by 0 bases and J by 4 bases, 10 bases remained unmatched. CDR3: CASSQDRGTGSLYEQYF. The CDR3 nucleotides are TGCGCCAGCAGCCAAGATCGGGGGACAGGGAGCCTTTACGAGCAGTACTTC.

This clone appeared once. The CDR3 region is CASSPTPGQTNSPLHF. CDR3 sequence (DNA): TGCGCCAGCAGCCCTACCCCGGGACAGACAAATTCACCCCTCCACTTT. The chain carries TRBV5-1 and TRBJ1-6; 7 nucleotides align to TRBD1. The CDR3 loop spans 16 amino acids. The J segment lost 7 bases and the V segment lost 4 bases, leaving 11 bases of the junction unmatched. Germline V gives CDR1 SGHRS, CDR2 YFSETQ.

The chain uses TRBV19 and TRBJ2-7, with TRBD2 as a possible D gene (6 bases). Germline assignment: CDR1 LNHDA and CDR2 SQIVND (reference sequence). With 5 bases removed from V and 2 bases from J, the gap between germline ends came to 16 bases. This CDR3 has 15 residues. The CDR3 protein is CASSAGTGLPYEQYF. CDR3 nucleotides: TGTGCCAGTAGTGCTGGGACGGGACTGCCCTACGAGCAGTACTTC.

The chain links TRBV5-6 to TRBJ2-1; 11 bases line up with TRBD2. This CDR3 has 17 amino acids. Germline-derived CDR1 and CDR2 are SGHDT and YYEEEE. The J segment lost 8 bases and the V segment lost 4 bases, leaving 14 bases of the junction unmatched. CDR3 bases: TGTGCCAGCAGCCTAGAAATCGGACTAGCGGGCGTGGATGAGCAGTTCTTC. Translation gives CASSLEIGLAGVDEQFF.

The chain carries TRBV19 and TRBJ1-5, with 7 bases lining up with TRBD1. V lost 8 bases and J lost 6; bases outside the gene matches: 10. The CDR3 sequence is 14 residues long. Germline V lookup: CDR1 LNHDA, CDR2 SQIVND (reference sequence). The CDR3 coding sequence is TGTGCCAGTGGGAAAACAGGGGTTGGTCAGCCCCAGCATTTT. Translating it yields CASGKTGVGQPQHF.

V is TRBV6-1 and J is TRBJ2-5, with 10 positions matching TRBD2. The CDR3 has 14 residues. CDR1 is MNHNS and CDR2 is SASEGT in the germline V gene. V shed 7 bases and J 3 bases; nucleotides not matched to a gene: 5. The CDR3 sequence is CASTVAGGEETQYF. The CDR3 DNA sequence: TGTGCCAGCACCGTAGCGGGGGGTGAAGAGACCCAGTACTTC.

This clone was recorded a few times. This chain joins TRBV7-3 and TRBJ1-6, with TRBD1 matching 11 bases. The CDR3 runs 15 residues. Germline V lookup: CDR1 SGHTA, CDR2 FQGTGA. Unmatched junction bases numbered 3, after V lost 4 bases and J lost 7 bases. CDR3 sequence (DNA): TGTGCCAGCAGCTCGGGGACAGGGGGGAATTCACCCCTCCACTTT. It codes for CASSSGTGGNSPLHF. Together with reference TRBV7-3 and TRBJ1-6, the CDR3 gives the full variable domain: GAGVSQTPSNKVTEKGKYVELRCDPISGHTALYWYRQSLGQGPEFLIYFQGTGAADDSGLPNDRFFAVRPEGSVSTLKIQRTERGDSAVYLCASSSGTGGNSPLHFGNGTRLTVT.

This sequence joins TRBV11-2 and TRBJ2-7; 9 bases match TRBD1. Germline-derived CDR1 and CDR2 are SGHAT and FQNNGV. CDR3 length: 17 amino acids. V shed 3 bases and J 3 bases; nucleotides not matched to a gene: 12. CDR3 DNA: TGTGCCAGCAGCTTGCTAACTCTGGACAGGGGATTCTACGAGCAGTACTTC. It translates to CASSLLTLDRGFYEQYF. The variable domain in full, completed from reference TRBV11-2 and TRBJ2-7, reads EAGVAQSPRYKIIEKRQSVAFWCNPISGHATLYWYQQILGQGPKLLIQFQNNGVVDDSQLPKDRFSAERLKGVDSTLKIQPAKLEDSAVYLCASSLLTLDRGFYEQYFGPGTRLTVT.

The chain employs TRBV10-2 and TRBJ1-1; no reliable D call. Germline loops: CDR1 WSHSY, CDR2 SAAADI. V lost 8 bases and J lost 1, with 14 bases in between. The CDR3 runs to 14 residues. CDR3 nucleotides: TGCGCCAGCGCGGAAGCGTTGGGGAACACTGAAGCTTTCTTT. Residues: CASAEALGNTEAFF.

The chain links TRBV28 to TRBJ2-2; possible D gene TRBD1, 6 bases. Trimming left V 6 bases short and J 2 bases short, with 10 bases between. Germline V gene data show CDR1 as MDHEN and CDR2 as SYDVKM. The CDR3 is 14 amino acids. The chain's CDR3 is CASRTGTNTGELFF. CDR3 in DNA: TGTGCCAGCAGAACCGGGACAAACACCGGGGAGCTGTTTTTT.

The rearrangement joins TRBV4-2 to TRBJ1-4; TRBD1 matches at 8 bases. V lost 0 bases and J lost 9; bases outside the gene matches: 6. The CDR3 contains 15 residues. Germline CDR1 is LGHNA and CDR2 is YNFKEQ. This chain's CDR3 is CASSQDIQGAKKLFF. CDR3 sequence (DNA): TGTGCCAGCAGCCAAGATATCCAGGGGGCGAAAAAACTGTTTTTT.